A selection of T cell receptor beta chains follows, all from one sample in a study of T cell changes during pregnancy in multiple sclerosis. Sequenced by immunoSEQ multiplex PCR; TCRdb stores in-frame clones only, minus some. The sample holds around 97,000 clones, approximately 90% seen once. The material sequenced was peripheral blood, taken in the second trimester of pregnancy. Receptors were obtained from a female donor in good health, enrolled as a control in a pregnancy study. The CDR3 runs from the conserved cysteine through the conserved F or W. A D gene is named only where the DNA matches it firmly. Clone size is stated in some rows and not others, as once, few, many or a class when expanded.

v_call	cdr3_length	j_call	d_call	clone_size	cdr3_aa	cdr3_nt
TRBV7-7	13	TRBJ1-2	NA	NA	CASSLQGNYGYTF	TGTGCTAGCAGCTTACAGGGTAACTATGGCTACACCTTC
TRBV4-1	16	TRBJ2-1	TRBD2	NA	CASSHLGRERTDEQFF	TGCGCCAGCAGCCATTTGGGGCGGGAGCGTACCGATGAGCAGTTCTTC
TRBV30	15	TRBJ1-2	TRBD1	NA	CAWSDTGVGIQGYTF	TGTGCCTGGAGTGATACAGGGGTGGGGATCCAGGGCTACACCTTC
TRBV7-2	13	TRBJ1-5	NA	NA	CASSLVGGQPQHF	TGTGCCAGCAGCTTAGTCGGGGGTCAGCCCCAGCATTTT
TRBV19	17	TRBJ1-1	NA	NA	CASSIESAAKVNTEAFF	TGTGCCAGTAGTATAGAATCGGCGGCAAAAGTGAACACTGAAGCTTTCTTT
TRBV6-4	13	TRBJ1-1	NA	NA	CASSDELNTEAFF	TGTGCCAGCAGTGACGAGCTGAACACTGAAGCTTTCTTT
TRBV6-5	14	TRBJ1-5	NA	NA	CASSHRYGNQPQHF	TGTGCCAGCAGCCACAGGTACGGCAATCAGCCCCAGCATTTT
TRBV4-1	16	TRBJ2-3	TRBD1	NA	CASSLAGTGNTDTQYF	TGCGCCAGCAGCCTGGCCGGGACAGGGAACACAGATACGCAGTATTTT
TRBV19	15	TRBJ2-5	TRBD2	NA	CASNRGLAFQETQYF	TGTGCCAGTAATAGGGGACTAGCGTTTCAAGAGACCCAGTACTTC
TRBV5-6	13	TRBJ1-1	TRBD1	NA	CASSFTTGTEAFF	TGTGCCAGCAGCTTTACGACAGGGACTGAAGCTTTCTTT
TRBV7-9	14	TRBJ1-2	NA	few	CASSPRASNYGYTF	TGTGCCAGCAGCCCCAGGGCTTCTAACTATGGCTACACCTTC
TRBV2	13	TRBJ1-4	NA	NA	CASITGGNEKLFF	TGTGCCAGCATCACAGGAGGGAATGAAAAACTGTTTTTT
TRBV28	14	TRBJ1-3	TRBD1	NA	CASRGTAPGNTIYF	TGTGCCAGCAGAGGGACAGCTCCTGGAAACACCATATATTTT
TRBV7-9	16	TRBJ2-7	NA	NA	CASSSRGSGISYEQYF	TGTGCCAGCAGCTCCCGGGGTAGCGGCATCTCCTACGAGCAGTACTTC
TRBV29-1	13	TRBJ2-7	NA	NA	CSVTGSASYEQYF	TGCAGCGTTACCGGGTCCGCTTCCTACGAGCAGTACTTC
TRBV6-5	14	TRBJ2-3	TRBD2	NA	CASSPGPGGYTQYF	TGTGCCAGCAGTCCAGGGCCGGGAGGTTATACGCAGTATTTT
TRBV27	16	TRBJ1-2	TRBD1	NA	CASSLWGTGGANGYTF	TGTGCCAGCAGTTTATGGGGGACAGGGGGCGCGAATGGCTACACCTTC
TRBV27	13	TRBJ1-2	NA	NA	CASRAGANYGYTF	TGTGCCAGCAGGGCAGGCGCCAACTATGGCTACACCTTC
TRBV5-8	14	TRBJ1-2	NA	NA	CASSAQGGSYGYTF	TGTGCCAGCAGCGCACAGGGAGGGAGCTATGGCTACACCTTC
TRBV6-5	15	TRBJ1-5	TRBD1	NA	CASSYQKGANQPQHF	TGTGCCAGCAGTTACCAAAAGGGGGCAAATCAGCCCCAGCATTTT
TRBV25-1	13	TRBJ1-1	TRBD1	few	CASSETGGTEAFF	TGTGCCAGCAGTGAGACAGGGGGCACTGAAGCTTTCTTT
TRBV19	15	TRBJ1-1	TRBD1	few	CAVLRDRLQNTEAFF	TGTGCCGTCCTCCGGGACAGGCTACAAAACACTGAAGCTTTCTTT
TRBV7-7	15	TRBJ2-7	TRBD1	NA	CASSLRDRGPYEQYF	TGTGCTAGCAGCTTAAGGGACAGGGGTCCCTACGAGCAGTACTTC
TRBV27	15	TRBJ1-6	TRBD1	NA	CASSRTGQGNSPLHF	TGTGCCAGCAGTCGAACCGGACAGGGGAATTCACCCCTCCACTTT
TRBV7-2	16	TRBJ1-3	NA	NA	CASSLSGGGVGNTIYF	TGTGCCAGCAGCTTGTCCGGAGGTGGCGTGGGAAACACCATATATTTT
TRBV6-5	15	TRBJ1-1	NA	NA	CASSYSGGLKTEAFF	TGTGCCAGCAGTTACTCCGGAGGGTTGAAGACTGAAGCTTTCTTT
TRBV7-2	13	TRBJ1-1	NA	NA	CASSYTGFTEAFF	TGTGCCAGCAGCTACACAGGGTTCACTGAAGCTTTCTTT
TRBV28	17	TRBJ2-7	TRBD2	NA	CASSLGLAGLSSYEQYF	TGTGCCAGCAGTCTAGGACTAGCGGGTTTGAGCTCCTACGAGCAGTACTTC
TRBV6-6	14	TRBJ1-2	NA	NA	CASSYSGENYGYTF	TGTGCCAGCAGTTACTCCGGGGAAAACTATGGCTACACCTTC
TRBV7-9	14	TRBJ2-5	NA	NA	CASSVGLGGVAQYF	TGTGCCAGCAGCGTCGGACTAGGGGGGGTAGCCCAGTACTTC
TRBV28	17	TRBJ1-1	NA	NA	CASSFAGTRGGYTEAFF	TGTGCCAGCAGTTTCGCCGGGACCAGGGGTGGGTACACTGAAGCTTTCTTT
TRBV5-1	16	TRBJ2-7	TRBD1	NA	CASRLDTGGFTYEQYF	TGCGCCAGCAGACTTGACACAGGGGGCTTCACCTACGAGCAGTACTTC
TRBV19	13	TRBJ1-5	NA	NA	CASTQTAFQPQHF	TGTGCCAGTACACAGACAGCCTTTCAGCCCCAGCATTTT
TRBV27	16	TRBJ2-1	TRBD2	NA	CASRQTGLAVYNEQFF	TGTGCCAGCAGACAGACGGGACTAGCGGTATACAATGAGCAGTTCTTC
TRBV7-2	11	TRBJ1-2	TRBD1	NA	CASRPGGGYTF	TGTGCCAGCAGACCAGGGGGCGGCTACACCTTC
TRBV6-1	19	TRBJ2-3	TRBD2	NA	CASSAPSGGAVGVTDTQYF	TGTGCCAGCAGTGCCCCTAGCGGGGGGGCGGTGGGGGTCACAGATACGCAGTATTTT
TRBV5-1	16	TRBJ2-1	TRBD1	once	CASSLEGQGLFNEQFF	TGCGCCAGCAGCTTGGAGGGACAGGGCCTTTTCAATGAGCAGTTCTTC
TRBV2	13	TRBJ1-2	TRBD1	NA	CASSRTGAYGYTF	TGTGCCAGCAGTAGGACAGGAGCCTATGGCTACACCTTC
TRBV19	13	TRBJ2-7	NA	NA	CASSPLGSHEQYF	TGTGCCAGTAGCCCCCTTGGGAGCCACGAGCAGTACTTC